This is a list of T cell receptor beta chains from one sample in a study of T cells in Graves' hyperthyroidism and ophthalmopathy. Using its own MiXCR run on the multiplex PCR reads, TCRdb lists one record per CDR3 protein. The sample lists some 490,000 distinct CDR3 sequences, 15% to 20% occurring once. The sequenced sample consisted of blood. These receptors were taken from a woman aged 30 to 39 with Graves' ophthalmopathy. The conserved cysteine and the conserved F or W are not part of the CDR3 here. Fields, in order: V gene, J gene, CDR3 protein.

v_call: TRBV7-8
j_call: TRBJ2-3
cdr3_aa: ASSTPSSRTDTQY

v_call: TRBV9
j_call: TRBJ2-2
cdr3_aa: ASSPSPRNTGELF

v_call: TRBV18
j_call: TRBJ2-7
cdr3_aa: ASSAWDGGYEQY

v_call: TRBV7-2
j_call: TRBJ2-5
cdr3_aa: ASSLAGRAQY

v_call: TRBV5-4
j_call: TRBJ2-1
cdr3_aa: ASSRGVVNEQF

v_call: TRBV30
j_call: TRBJ2-2
cdr3_aa: AWSWGDANTGELF

v_call: TRBV28
j_call: TRBJ1-1
cdr3_aa: ASKNVLMNTEAF

v_call: TRBV7-2
j_call: TRBJ2-4
cdr3_aa: ASSRDSSGAKNIQY

v_call: TRBV4-3
j_call: TRBJ1-1
cdr3_aa: ASSQGMGLPMNTEAF

v_call: TRBV20-1
j_call: TRBJ1-5
cdr3_aa: SASFGGEQPQH

v_call: TRBV7-2
j_call: TRBJ1-2
cdr3_aa: ASSFLQADYGYT

v_call: TRBV30
j_call: TRBJ2-5
cdr3_aa: AWTGGQETQY

v_call: TRBV12-3/TRBV12-4
j_call: TRBJ1-1
cdr3_aa: ASRTAGGAKNTEAF

v_call: TRBV7-2
j_call: TRBJ2-1
cdr3_aa: ASSLSVWVGGGGSYNEQF

v_call: TRBV20-1
j_call: TRBJ1-2
cdr3_aa: SAPPTPGIGYGYT